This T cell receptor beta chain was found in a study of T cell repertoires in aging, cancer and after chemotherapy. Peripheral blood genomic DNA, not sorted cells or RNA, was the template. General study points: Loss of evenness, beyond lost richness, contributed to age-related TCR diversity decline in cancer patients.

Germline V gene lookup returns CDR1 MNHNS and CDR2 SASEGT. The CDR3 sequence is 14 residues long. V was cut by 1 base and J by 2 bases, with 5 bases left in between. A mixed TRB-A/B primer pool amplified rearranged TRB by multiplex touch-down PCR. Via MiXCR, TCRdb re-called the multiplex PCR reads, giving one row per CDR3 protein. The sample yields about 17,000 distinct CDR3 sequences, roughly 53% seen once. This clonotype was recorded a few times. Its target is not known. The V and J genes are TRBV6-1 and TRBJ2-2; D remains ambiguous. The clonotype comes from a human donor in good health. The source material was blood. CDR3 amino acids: CASSEVRNTGELFF. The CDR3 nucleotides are TGTGCCAGCAGTGAAGTACGAAACACCGGGGAGCTGTTTTTT.